This T cell receptor (beta chain) was found in a study of shared clonotypes between healthy human individuals. Profiled with immunoSEQ multiplex PCR; TCRdb holds only in-frame clones, not every one. The repertoire consists of hundreds of thousands of clones, with around 96% occurring once and the leading ten covering about 0.12%. CDR3 length: 14 amino acids. Trimming pared 0 bases from V and 1 base from J, leaving 7 bases between. Germline CDR1 and CDR2: SGDLS and YYNGEE. Naive CD8 populations comprised CD45RO-negative cells positively selected for CCR7, excluding terminally differentiated effector memory CD45RA+ cells. Donors comprised only Caucasian adults living in Nashville, Tennessee.

Sequenced input: naive CD8+ T cells sorted from blood. The V and J genes are TRBV9 and TRBJ1-1, with D unclear. This TCR came from a woman aged 25-40 years in good health. The CDR3 region is CASSVGTENTEAFF. The CDR3 DNA reads as TGTGCCAGCAGCGTAGGGACGGAGAACACTGAAGCTTTCTTT.